The rows below give T cell receptor beta chains drawn from one sample of a study of blood T cell repertoires in COVID-19. The repertoire was sequenced with immunoSEQ multiplex PCR; TCRdb's copy has only in-frame clones and lacks some. The sample consists of some 200,000 clones, around 82% of them appearing once. Source material: peripheral blood. The source is a woman aged 80 or older with acute or convalescent COVID-19. The CDR3 runs from the conserved cysteine through the conserved F or W. D genes are given only for firm matches. Size values are once, few and many counts, or a class for expanded clones, and some rows have none.

size: few; D: NA; V: TRBV5-6; J: TRBJ2-2; CDR3: CASSSRWGAGELFF; DNA: TGTGCCAGCAGCTCGAGGTGGGGAGCCGGGGAGCTGTTTTTT
size: NA; D: NA; V: TRBV6-1; J: TRBJ2-7; CDR3: CASSESGQRTYEQYF; DNA: TGTGCCAGCAGTGAATCAGGACAGCGCACCTACGAGCAGTACTTC
size: few; D: TRBD2; V: TRBV7-9; J: TRBJ2-7; CDR3: CASSLDSSGSRVQYF; DNA: TGTGCCAGCAGCTTAGATTCCAGCGGGAGTAGAGTGCAGTACTTC
size: NA; D: NA; V: TRBV19; J: TRBJ2-7; CDR3: CASSIRGEQYF; DNA: TGTGCCAGTAGTATCAGGGGCGAGCAGTACTTC
size: NA; D: NA; V: TRBV4-1; J: TRBJ2-3; CDR3: CASSQLDGVVAQYF; DNA: TGCGCCAGCAGCCAACTAGACGGCGTCGTTGCGCAGTATTTT
size: NA; D: NA; V: TRBV27; J: TRBJ1-6; CDR3: CASSIRDTANSPLHF; DNA: TGTGCCAGCAGTATCCGGGACACCGCTAATTCACCCCTCCACTTT
size: NA; D: TRBD1; V: TRBV19; J: TRBJ1-4; CDR3: CASSSQGAPNEKLFF; DNA: TGTGCCAGTAGCTCACAGGGGGCGCCGAATGAAAAACTGTTTTTT
size: once; D: TRBD2; V: TRBV7-9; J: TRBJ2-3; CDR3: CASSLGGTNTDTQYF; DNA: TGTGCCAGCAGCTTGGGGGGGACTAACACAGATACGCAGTATTTT
size: once; D: TRBD1; V: TRBV6-5; J: TRBJ1-1; CDR3: CASSPGTGGLAEAFF; DNA: TGTGCCAGCAGTCCTGGGACAGGGGGCCTCGCTGAAGCTTTCTTT
size: NA; D: NA; V: TRBV21-1; J: TRBJ2-7; CDR3: CASSAYTRGNYEQYF; DNA: TGTGCCAGCAGCGCCTACACTAGGGGGAACTACGAGCAGTACTTC
size: NA; D: NA; V: TRBV7-6; J: TRBJ1-2; CDR3: CASSPYNGQGGGYTF; DNA: TGTGCCAGCAGCCCATACAACGGTCAGGGCGGTGGCTACACCTTC
size: few; D: NA; V: TRBV7-2; J: TRBJ1-2; CDR3: CASRADLGGYGYTF; DNA: TGTGCCAGCCGTGCGGACCTCGGGGGCTATGGCTACACCTTC
size: NA; D: TRBD2; V: TRBV3-1/TRBV3-2; J: TRBJ2-7; CDR3: CASSQGLAGDYEQYF; DNA: TGTGCCAGCAGCCAAGGGCTAGCGGGAGATTACGAGCAGTACTTC
size: NA; D: TRBD1; V: TRBV11-2; J: TRBJ1-2; CDR3: CASSLVGRGLSYGYTF; DNA: TGTGCCAGCAGCTTAGTGGGCAGGGGGCTCAGCTATGGCTACACCTTC
size: NA; D: TRBD1; V: TRBV11-2; J: TRBJ2-7; CDR3: CASSPGTGYYEQYF; DNA: TGTGCCAGCAGCCCCGGGACAGGGTACTACGAGCAGTACTTC
size: few; D: NA; V: TRBV19; J: TRBJ1-2; CDR3: CASKQARGSYGYTF; DNA: TGTGCCAGTAAGCAGGCGAGGGGGTCCTATGGCTACACCTTC
size: NA; D: TRBD2; V: TRBV5-4; J: TRBJ2-1; CDR3: CASSLVRGSQDEQFF; DNA: TGTGCCAGCAGCTTGGTTCGCGGGAGTCAGGATGAGCAGTTCTTC
size: NA; D: TRBD1; V: TRBV19; J: TRBJ2-5; CDR3: CASSREGQSEETQYF; DNA: TGTGCCAGTAGTAGAGAGGGACAGTCAGAAGAGACCCAGTACTTC
size: NA; D: TRBD1; V: TRBV10-3; J: TRBJ1-3; CDR3: CAISEGQGFSGNTIYF; DNA: TGTGCCATCAGTGAGGGACAGGGCTTCTCTGGAAACACCATATATTTT
size: few; D: NA; V: TRBV5-4; J: TRBJ2-7; CDR3: CASSRGQGNQRGANYEQYF; DNA: TGTGCCAGCAGCCGGGGACAGGGGAATCAGCGGGGGGCCAACTACGAGCAGTACTTC
size: NA; D: NA; V: TRBV19; J: TRBJ1-5; CDR3: CASSEWGLGNQPQHF; DNA: TGTGCCAGTAGCGAATGGGGACTGGGCAATCAGCCCCAGCATTTT
size: NA; D: NA; V: TRBV7-9; J: TRBJ2-2; CDR3: CASSWRSGLGRELFF; DNA: TGTGCCAGCAGCTGGCGGAGCGGGTTGGGGCGGGAGCTGTTTTTT
size: NA; D: NA; V: TRBV27; J: TRBJ2-7; CDR3: CASSLSPRVYEQYF; DNA: TGTGCCAGCAGTTTAAGCCCACGGGTCTACGAGCAGTACTTC
size: NA; D: TRBD1; V: TRBV7-3; J: TRBJ2-6; CDR3: CASSTTGLNVLTF; DNA: TGTGCCAGCAGCACGACAGGGCTTAACGTCCTGACTTTC
size: NA; D: NA; V: TRBV7-9; J: TRBJ1-3; CDR3: CASSLLGSGNTIYF; DNA: TGTGCCAGCAGCTTACTAGGATCTGGAAACACCATATATTTT
size: NA; D: TRBD2; V: TRBV27; J: TRBJ2-5; CDR3: CASSSWTSGAETQYF; DNA: TGTGCCAGCAGTTCCTGGACTAGCGGGGCGGAGACCCAGTACTTC
size: once; D: TRBD1; V: TRBV5-1; J: TRBJ2-5; CDR3: CASSLGPSRRTGLETQYF; DNA: TGCGCCAGCAGCTTGGGGCCCAGCCGACGGACAGGGCTGGAGACCCAGTACTTC
size: few; D: NA; V: TRBV10-3; J: TRBJ1-3; CDR3: CAISDELNSGNTIYF; DNA: TGTGCCATCAGTGATGAGCTTAACTCTGGAAACACCATATATTTT
size: NA; D: NA; V: TRBV5-8; J: TRBJ2-2; CDR3: CASSPKGVTNTGELFF; DNA: TGTGCCAGCAGCCCCAAGGGGGTTACGAACACCGGGGAGCTGTTTTTT
size: NA; D: NA; V: TRBV5-4; J: TRBJ2-5; CDR3: CASSPWGRGKTQYF; DNA: TGTGCCAGCAGCCCTTGGGGCAGGGGAAAGACCCAGTACTTC
size: once; D: NA; V: TRBV5-4; J: TRBJ2-4; CDR3: CASSLAGSENIQYF; DNA: TGTGCCAGCAGCTTGGCCGGGAGTGAAAACATTCAGTACTTC
size: NA; D: NA; V: TRBV5-5; J: TRBJ1-1; CDR3: CASSLVLRVGTEAFF; DNA: TGTGCCAGCAGCTTGGTGCTCAGGGTGGGCACTGAAGCTTTCTTT
size: NA; D: NA; V: TRBV6-5; J: TRBJ2-7; CDR3: CASSRRHRVNEQYF; DNA: TGTGCCAGCAGTCGCCGTCACAGGGTCAACGAGCAGTACTTC
size: NA; D: NA; V: TRBV30; J: TRBJ2-7; CDR3: CAWRQRGAGEQYF; DNA: TGTGCCTGGCGTCAACGGGGGGCAGGGGAGCAGTACTTC
size: NA; D: TRBD2; V: TRBV6-2/TRBV6-3; J: TRBJ2-3; CDR3: CASSPELAGRQYF; DNA: TGTGCCAGCAGTCCCGAGTTAGCGGGAAGGCAGTATTTT
size: NA; D: NA; V: TRBV10-1; J: TRBJ2-1; CDR3: CASSDPGVYNEQFF; DNA: TGCGCCAGCAGTGATCCGGGGGTATACAATGAGCAGTTCTTC
size: NA; D: NA; V: TRBV9; J: TRBJ2-7; CDR3: CASSSLLAGEQYF; DNA: TGTGCCAGCAGCTCTCTACTAGCTGGCGAGCAGTACTTC
size: NA; D: NA; V: TRBV9; J: TRBJ2-3; CDR3: CASGRGTDADTQYF; DNA: TGTGCCAGCGGGAGGGGGACTGATGCAGATACGCAGTATTTT
size: NA; D: TRBD2; V: TRBV11-2; J: TRBJ2-2; CDR3: CASSLVAGVDTGELFF; DNA: TGTGCCAGCAGCCTCGTAGCGGGAGTGGATACCGGGGAGCTGTTTTTT
size: NA; D: NA; V: TRBV5-1; J: TRBJ1-4; CDR3: CASSGQHNEKLFF; DNA: TGCGCCAGCAGTGGGCAGCATAATGAAAAACTGTTTTTT
size: NA; D: TRBD1; V: TRBV6-5; J: TRBJ2-7; CDR3: CATQLRDRGHEQYF; DNA: TGTGCCACTCAACTCAGGGACAGGGGCCACGAGCAGTACTTC
size: NA; D: TRBD1; V: TRBV12-5; J: TRBJ2-7; CDR3: CASGLANQGVQYF; DNA: TGTGCTAGTGGTTTGGCAAATCAGGGGGTACAGTACTTC
size: NA; D: NA; V: TRBV5-5; J: TRBJ1-1; CDR3: CASSLRGVNTEAFF; DNA: TGTGCCAGCAGCTTGCGGGGAGTGAACACTGAAGCTTTCTTT
size: once; D: TRBD1; V: TRBV18; J: TRBJ1-1; CDR3: CASSPGTGGNTEAFF; DNA: TGTGCCAGCTCACCGGGGACAGGTGGGAACACTGAAGCTTTCTTT
size: NA; D: NA; V: TRBV6-2/TRBV6-3; J: TRBJ1-1; CDR3: CASSSNGAEAFF; DNA: TGTGCCAGCAGTTCGAATGGAGCTGAAGCTTTCTTT
size: few; D: TRBD2; V: TRBV30; J: TRBJ2-2; CDR3: CAWNPGLAVGELFF; DNA: TGTGCCTGGAATCCCGGGCTAGCGGTCGGGGAGCTGTTTTTT
size: NA; D: NA; V: TRBV6-5; J: TRBJ2-1; CDR3: CASSYSLRAAYNEQFF; DNA: TGTGCCAGCAGTTACTCCCTGCGTGCGGCCTACAATGAGCAGTTCTTC
size: NA; D: TRBD1; V: TRBV5-1; J: TRBJ2-6; CDR3: CASSPGQGPSGANVLTF; DNA: TGCGCCAGCAGCCCAGGACAGGGCCCTTCTGGGGCCAACGTCCTGACTTTC
size: NA; D: NA; V: TRBV19; J: TRBJ1-6; CDR3: CASRIQAYNSPLHF; DNA: TGTGCCAGTAGGATACAGGCCTATAATTCACCCCTCCACTTT
size: NA; D: TRBD2; V: TRBV5-1; J: TRBJ2-1; CDR3: CASSSITSGSSYNEQFF; DNA: TGCGCCAGCAGCTCAATAACTAGCGGGAGCTCCTACAATGAGCAGTTCTTC
size: NA; D: NA; V: TRBV6-4; J: TRBJ2-2; CDR3: CASRSHSNTGELFF; DNA: TGTGCCAGCAGATCCCATTCGAACACCGGGGAGCTGTTTTTT
size: NA; D: NA; V: TRBV28; J: TRBJ1-5; CDR3: CASSLIRGGNQPQHF; DNA: TGTGCCAGCAGTTTAATCAGGGGCGGCAATCAGCCCCAGCATTTT
size: few; D: TRBD1; V: TRBV7-2; J: TRBJ1-2; CDR3: CASSLEGRGYGYTF; DNA: TGTGCCAGCAGCTTAGAGGGCAGGGGGTATGGCTACACCTTC
size: NA; D: NA; V: TRBV11-2; J: TRBJ2-3; CDR3: CASSLDPDSSADTQYF; DNA: TGTGCCAGCAGCTTAGATCCTGACAGCTCCGCGGATACGCAGTATTTT
size: NA; D: NA; V: TRBV4-1; J: TRBJ2-3; CDR3: CASSHPGRPDTQYF; DNA: TGCGCCAGCAGCCACCCAGGTAGGCCGGATACGCAGTATTTT
size: NA; D: TRBD1; V: TRBV5-1; J: TRBJ2-7; CDR3: CASSWTGPYEQYF; DNA: TGCGCCAGCAGCTGGACAGGGCCCTACGAGCAGTACTTC
size: NA; D: NA; V: TRBV4-3; J: TRBJ1-1; CDR3: CASSQILGPEAFF; DNA: TGCGCCAGCAGCCAAATCTTGGGCCCTGAAGCTTTCTTT